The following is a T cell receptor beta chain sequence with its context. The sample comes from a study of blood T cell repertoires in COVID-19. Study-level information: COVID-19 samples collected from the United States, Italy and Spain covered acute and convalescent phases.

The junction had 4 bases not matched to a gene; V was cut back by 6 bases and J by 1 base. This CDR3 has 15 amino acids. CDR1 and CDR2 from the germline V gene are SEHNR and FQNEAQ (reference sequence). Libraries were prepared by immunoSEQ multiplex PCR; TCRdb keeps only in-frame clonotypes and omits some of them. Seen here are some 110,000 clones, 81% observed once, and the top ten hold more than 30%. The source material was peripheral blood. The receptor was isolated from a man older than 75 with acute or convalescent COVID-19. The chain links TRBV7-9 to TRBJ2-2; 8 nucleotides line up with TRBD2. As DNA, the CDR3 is TGTGCCAGCAGGGGACTAGGGATGAACACCGGGGAGCTGTTTTTT. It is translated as CASRGLGMNTGELFF.